This T cell receptor (beta chain) emerged from a study of shared clonotypes between healthy human individuals. Remarks on this clone: The junction differs from germline at one of its ends, possibly a read error.

Produced via immunoSEQ multiplex PCR; TCRdb's table is partial and in-frame only. This sample has around 2.1 million clones, with approximately 95% found just once. The V gene's germline CDR1 is MNHNS and CDR2 SASEGT. The CDR3 is 14 amino acids. The chain links TRBV6-1 to TRBJ1-1; D possibly corresponds to TRBD1 (6 bases). This TCR was recovered from a man younger than 30 in good health. The source material was naive CD4+ T cells sorted from blood. The subset: CD45RA+ positively selected. The CDR3 DNA reads as TGTGCCAGCAGTGAAGGGTCAGCGAGTGTCCGACAGGCCTTT. Its protein product is CASSEGSASVRQAF.